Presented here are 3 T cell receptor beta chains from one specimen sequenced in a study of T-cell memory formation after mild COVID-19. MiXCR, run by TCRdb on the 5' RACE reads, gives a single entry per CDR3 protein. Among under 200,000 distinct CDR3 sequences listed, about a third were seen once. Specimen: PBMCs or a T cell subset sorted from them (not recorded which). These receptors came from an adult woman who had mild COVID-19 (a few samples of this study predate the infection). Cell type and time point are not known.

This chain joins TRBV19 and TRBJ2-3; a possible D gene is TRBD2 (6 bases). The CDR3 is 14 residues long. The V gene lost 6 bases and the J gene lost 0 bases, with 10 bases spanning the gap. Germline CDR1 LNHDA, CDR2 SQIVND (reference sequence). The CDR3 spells CASRARGSTDTQYF. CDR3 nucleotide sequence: TGTGCCAGTAGGGCCCGGGGGAGCACAGATACGCAGTATTTT.

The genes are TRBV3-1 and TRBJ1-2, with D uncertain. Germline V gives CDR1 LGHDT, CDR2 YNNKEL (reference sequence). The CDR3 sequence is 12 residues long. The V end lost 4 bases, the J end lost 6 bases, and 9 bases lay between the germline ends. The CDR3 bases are TGTGCCAGCAGCCTTACAGAGAATGGCTACACCTTC. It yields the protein CASSLTENGYTF. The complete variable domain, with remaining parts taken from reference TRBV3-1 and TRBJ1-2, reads DTAVSQTPKYLVTQMGNDKSIKCEQNLGHDTMYWYKQDSKKFLKIMFSYNNKELIINETVPNRFSPKSPDKAHLNLHINSLELGDSAVYFCASSLTENGYTFGSGTRLTVV.

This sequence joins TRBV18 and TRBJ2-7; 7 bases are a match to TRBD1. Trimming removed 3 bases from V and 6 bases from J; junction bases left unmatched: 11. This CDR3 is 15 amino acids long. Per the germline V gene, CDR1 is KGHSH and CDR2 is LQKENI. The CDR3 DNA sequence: TGTGCCAGCTCACCCTCGTTTGTAGGGGGCGGCGAGCAGTACTTC. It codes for CASSPSFVGGGEQYF.